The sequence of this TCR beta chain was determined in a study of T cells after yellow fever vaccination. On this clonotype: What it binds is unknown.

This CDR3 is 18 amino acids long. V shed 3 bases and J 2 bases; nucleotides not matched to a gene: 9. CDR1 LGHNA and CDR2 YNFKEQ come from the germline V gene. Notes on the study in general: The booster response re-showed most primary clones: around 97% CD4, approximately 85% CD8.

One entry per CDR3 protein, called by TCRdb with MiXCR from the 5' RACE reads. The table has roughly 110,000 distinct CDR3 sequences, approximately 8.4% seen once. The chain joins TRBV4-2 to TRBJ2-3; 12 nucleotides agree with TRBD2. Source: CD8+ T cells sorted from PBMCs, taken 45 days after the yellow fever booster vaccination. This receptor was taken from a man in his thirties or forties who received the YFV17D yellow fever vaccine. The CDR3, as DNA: TGTGCCAGCAGCCACCCCGGGACTAGCGGGCTCCCCACAGATACGCAGTATTTT. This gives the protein CASSHPGTSGLPTDTQYF.